This T cell receptor (beta chain) emerged from a study of CD8+CD57+ T cells in acquired aplastic anemia (dated by TCRdb to between 2017 and 2018). In terms of the full investigation: A mean of approximately 3 ug of DNA, ranging from roughly 0.19 to 27.4 ug, was extracted from sorted CD4+ and CD8+ cells. For healthy donor samples, the average read count was about 10 million for CD4+ cells and 11 million to 14 million for CD8+ cells. Overall study outcomes, separate from this receptor: CD8+ Simpson's diversity did not differ significantly between patients and healthy controls (P=0.060). Some 27 CD8+ CDR3 sequences were found in both patients and controls but appeared to be highly expressed in patients and within the immunodominant clones of the patients.

CDR1 LNHDA and CDR2 SQIVND are derived from the germline V gene (reference sequence). V and J lose 6 bases and 0 bases, and a span of 11 bases separates them. Taken from cysteine to phenylalanine, the CDR3 has 14 residues. Of all the DNA, just the CDR3 is kept, 42 bases in frame from base 1. Genomic DNA served as template for TCR beta VDJ combination and CDR3 sequence profiling. TCR repertoire sequencing was run on an Illumina HiSeq 2000. The paper's data handling went like this. Repertoire assessment relied on Simpson's diversity index, CDR3 size and DJ length profiles, and TRBV/TRBJ rearrangement plots. The most abundant DNA sequence in the deep sequencing data was defined as the immunodominant clone. CDR3 amino acid sequences were checked for sharing across subjects and were also compared against the VDJdb database and published repertoires. TCRdb trimmed public reads at Q25 via fastp, called clones via MiXCR and kept in-frame beta chains. One record per CDR3 amino acid sequence lists the most common genes and DNA. These V and J calls originate from TCRdb's pipeline instead of the authors' own analysis. A total of about 68,000 distinct CDR3 sequences appear in this sample, almost 55% of them only once. The top ten clones comprise roughly 8.7% of the sample.

The table lists this clonotype with many counts. Its antigen is unknown. There are no base qualities to consult, and no much larger clone falls within one base. In this study, sorted CD4+ and CD8+ T cells from the blood of healthy subjects and of severe aplastic anemia patients had their TCR repertoires deep-sequenced. Ficoll-Paque density gradient centrifugation was used to isolate peripheral blood mononuclear cells. Before DNA was extracted, CD4+ and CD8+ T cells were sorted using either FACS or magnetic beads. The sample comprised sorted CD4+, CD8+, or CD8+CD57+ T cells (not recorded which) from PBMCs. The TCR originated in a human donor in good health, serving as a control. Rearrangement joined TRBV19 to TRBJ1-1; the D gene identity is not certain. The DNA reads TGTGCCAGTAGCCCTGAAGAGCTGAACACTGAAGCTTTCTTT. Its product reads: CASSPEELNTEAFF.